This entry features one T cell receptor (beta chain) sequence. The germline V gene encodes CDR1 GTSNPN and CDR2 SVGIG (reference sequence). The CDR3 is 17 amino acids. Unmatched junction bases numbered 21, after V lost 4 bases and J lost 9 bases. The method was immunoSEQ multiplex PCR; TCRdb's version includes in-frame clones alone and lacks a portion of them. The table records about 220,000 clones, around 84% of them present only once. This entry belongs to a study of blood T cell repertoires in COVID-19. Study background: The United States, Italy and Spain provided the acute and convalescent COVID-19 samples.

The chain employs TRBV30 and TRBJ1-2; 9 nucleotides align to TRBD1. Sample: peripheral blood. The receptor was derived from a man in his forties or fifties who had recovered from COVID-19. The CDR3 reads CAWIAPSQNYRGLSYTF. The CDR3 DNA follows: TGTGCCTGGATTGCCCCGAGTCAAAACTACAGGGGGCTCAGCTACACCTTC.